This TCR beta chain was profiled in a study of shared clonotypes between healthy human individuals. Unmatched junction bases numbered 6, after V lost 8 bases and J lost 2 bases. CDR1 is MDHEN and CDR2 is SYDVKM in the germline V gene. The CDR3 totals 13 residues. Some clones are missing from TCRdb's copy, which holds only in-frame ones; the method was immunoSEQ multiplex PCR. The repertoire holds 1.4 million to 1.5 million clones, with roughly 96% as singletons. The chain is built from TRBV28 and TRBJ2-7, with TRBD1 matching over 7 bases. Sequences were obtained from naive CD4+ T cells sorted from blood. Subset meaning: CD45RA+ positively selected. The sequence came from a man aged 25 to 40 in good health. The CDR3 loop reads CASLDRSTYEQYF. CDR3 in DNA: TGTGCCAGCTTGGACAGGTCAACCTACGAGCAGTACTTC.